These 11 T cell receptor beta chains were sequenced from one sample in a study of blood T cell repertoires in COVID-19. TCRdb's table, derived via immunoSEQ multiplex PCR, lists solely in-frame clones and lacks some. The sample holds more than 110,000 clones; 70% to 85% are singletons and the top ten take 1.5% to 2%. Sample: PBMCs or T cells enriched from blood (not recorded which). Every receptor here comes from a woman under 30 who had been exposed to COVID-19.

The chain links TRBV28 to TRBJ1-4; D possibly corresponds to TRBD1 (6 bases). V shed 3 bases and J shed 0 bases, with 11 bases lying between them. The CDR3 extends over 16 amino acids. Germline V lookup: CDR1 MDHEN, CDR2 SYDVKM. CDR3 sequence: CASSLQGMTTNEKLFF. In DNA, the CDR3 is TGTGCCAGCAGTTTGCAGGGGATGACAACTAATGAAAAACTGTTTTTT.

The chain links TRBV19 to TRBJ1-2, with a tentative D call TRBD1 (5 bases). This CDR3 contains 15 residues. V was clipped by 3 bases and J by 4 bases, with 15 bases between them. Germline CDR1 and CDR2: LNHDA and SQIVND (reference sequence). In nucleotides, the CDR3 is TGTGCCAGTAGTATCGTGCGGGGCACTGCCTATGGCTACACCTTC. It is translated as CASSIVRGTAYGYTF.

The chain links TRBV19 to TRBJ1-5; TRBD1 matches at 7 bases. Germline trimming cut 3 bases from V and 4 bases from J; bases unmatched to any gene: 3. The CDR3 has 14 amino acids. Germline V lookup: CDR1 LNHDA, CDR2 SQIVND (reference sequence). CDR3 sequence: CASSIRDSNQPQHF. CDR3 coding DNA: TGTGCCAGTAGTATCCGGGACAGTAATCAGCCCCAGCATTTT.

This chain connects TRBV11-2 to TRBJ2-7, with 7 bases that match TRBD2. V trimming: 1 base; J trimming: 0 bases; junction bases outside the gene matches: 3. The CDR3 has 15 amino acids. The germline gives CDR1 SGHAT, CDR2 FQNNGV. The CDR3 loop is CASSLVGRSSYEQYF. The CDR3 nucleotides read TGTGCCAGCAGCTTAGTCGGGAGGAGCTCCTACGAGCAGTACTTC. The variable domain in full, with the rest retrieved from reference TRBV11-2 and TRBJ2-7, is EAGVAQSPRYKIIEKRQSVAFWCNPISGHATLYWYQQILGQGPKLLIQFQNNGVVDDSQLPKDRFSAERLKGVDSTLKIQPAKLEDSAVYLCASSLVGRSSYEQYFGPGTRLTVT.

V gene TRBV27 combines with J gene TRBJ1-6; D is undetermined. V lost 5 bases, J lost 8 bases, and 16 bases lay in between. Germline CDR1 is MNHEY and CDR2 is SMNVEV (reference sequence). This CDR3 comprises 15 residues. The CDR3 sequence: CASSPQAGRYSPLHF. The CDR3 DNA is TGTGCCAGCAGTCCTCAAGCGGGTCGTTATTCACCCCTCCACTTT.

CDR3: CSAPRVDEQFF. The CDR3 DNA reads TGCAGTGCCCCCAGGGTGGATGAGCAGTTCTTC. This chain links TRBV20-1 with TRBJ2-1; TRBD1 might be the D (5 bases). This CDR3 region has 11 residues. V was pared by 6 bases and J by 8 bases, with 11 bases between. Germline loops: CDR1 DFQATT, CDR2 SNEGSKA (reference sequence).

V and J are TRBV4-1 and TRBJ1-1, with 8 bases aligning to TRBD1. The V gene end was trimmed by 3 bases and the J gene end by 1 base; junction bases not matched to a gene: 4. Germline CDR1 MGHRA, CDR2 YSYEKL. The CDR3 is made up of 15 amino acids. The CDR3 coding sequence is TGCGCCAGCAGCCATACAGGGGGGAAGAACACTGAAGCTTTCTTT. As protein: CASSHTGGKNTEAFF.

CDR3 nucleotide sequence: TGTGCCAGCAGTTTACGAGCGGAACTACTTAGCACAGATACGCAGTATTTT. It codes for CASSLRAELLSTDTQYF. The V call is TRBV27, the J call TRBJ2-3; a possible D gene is TRBD2 (5 bases). Trimming cost V 2 bases and J 0 bases, with 15 bases left between them. CDR1 MNHEY and CDR2 SMNVEV come from the germline V gene (reference sequence). The CDR3 covers 17 residues.

The chain has TRBV7-2 and TRBJ1-2; TRBD1 is a possible D gene (5 bases). Germline loops: CDR1 SGHTA, CDR2 FQGNSA. This CDR3 is 16 amino acids long. V was shortened by 2 bases and J by 2 bases, with 15 bases between the two germline ends. CDR3 DNA: TGTGCCAGCAGCTTACCTTCTGGGGGGGAGAACTATGGCTACACCTTC. Encoded protein: CASSLPSGGENYGYTF.

The V call is TRBV11-2, the J call TRBJ1-1, with D uncertain. V gave up 5 bases and J gave up 4 bases, with 14 bases separating them. The CDR3 covers 14 residues. Germline CDR1 is SGHAT and CDR2 is FQNNGV. The CDR3 sequence is CASSPARGGTEAFF. The CDR3 DNA sequence: TGTGCCAGCAGCCCCGCCCGGGGTGGCACTGAAGCTTTCTTT. Drawing the rest from reference TRBV11-2 and TRBJ1-1, the complete variable domain is EAGVAQSPRYKIIEKRQSVAFWCNPISGHATLYWYQQILGQGPKLLIQFQNNGVVDDSQLPKDRFSAERLKGVDSTLKIQPAKLEDSAVYLCASSPARGGTEAFFGQGTRLTVV.

This chain links TRBV7-3 with TRBJ1-1, with 7 bases lining up with TRBD1. CDR3 length: 15 residues. V gave up 5 bases and J gave up 1 base; unmatched junction bases: 7. Germline CDR1 is SGHTA and CDR2 is FQGTGA. CDR3 sequence (DNA): TGTGCCAGCAGCCCTACGGGACAGAAGAACACTGAAGCTTTCTTT. Translated: CASSPTGQKNTEAFF.